These 8 T cell receptor beta chains were sequenced from one sample in a study of cytomegalovirus exposure and HLA in healthy donors. The study ran its PCR with 60 Vbeta and 13 Jbeta primers. Clones were read by immunoSEQ multiplex PCR, and TCRdb kept only the in-frame ones, dropping some. The sample includes 100,000 or so clones, around 84% seen only once; the top ten take roughly 1.2%. The specimen was PBMCs. These receptors all come from a man aged 30 to 45 in good health and CMV-seronegative.

This clone appeared a few times. The V call is TRBV7-8, the J call TRBJ2-3; 14 bases agree with TRBD2. The V gene's germline CDR1 is SGHVS and CDR2 FQNEAQ. This CDR3 has 18 amino acids. The ends lost 4 bases at V and 2 bases at J; junction bases unmatched: 8. The chain's CDR3 is CASSYGLAGGTFTDTQYF. CDR3 DNA: TGTGCCAGCAGCTACGGACTAGCGGGGGGCACCTTCACAGATACGCAGTATTTT.

With respect to this clone: As the CDR3 is not closed by the conserved phenylalanine or tryptophan, this likely results from a read error. The rearrangement links TRBV6-5 to TRBJ2-6; D might be TRBD1 (6 bases). The V gene's germline CDR1 is MNHEY and CDR2 SVGAGI. The CDR3 runs to 14 residues. Between the trimmed V and J ends, which lost 5 bases and 3 bases, there was a span of 8 bases. Here the CDR3 reads CASSPGVGANVLTS. The DNA of the CDR3 is TGTGCCAGCAGTCCAGGGGTTGGGGCCAACGTCCTGACTTCC.

This chain connects TRBV25-1 to TRBJ1-2, with 8 bases aligning to TRBD1. V gave up 7 bases and J gave up 7 bases; unmatched junction bases: 11. The length of the CDR3 is 14 residues. The germline V gene encodes CDR1 MGHDK and CDR2 SYGVNS. CDR3 amino acids: CASTRAGGAFGYTF. The CDR3 DNA is TGTGCCAGCACGAGGGCAGGGGGCGCCTTTGGCTACACCTTC.

The rearrangement uses TRBV7-9 and TRBJ1-2; TRBD1 matches 9 bases. The CDR3 loop spans 16 amino acids. V shed 1 base and J 7 bases; nucleotides not matched to a gene: 10. Per germline, CDR1 SEHNR and CDR2 FQNEAQ (reference sequence). CDR3 DNA sequence: TGTGCCAGCAGCTTAGGGGGACAGGGAGCGAGGGGTGGCTACACCTTC. Amino acid sequence: CASSLGGQGARGGYTF.

In its sample, this clone was seen a few times. The chain has TRBV5-6 and TRBJ1-2; 9 bases align to TRBD1. Germline CDR1 SGHDT, CDR2 YYEEEE. This CDR3 has 16 residues. J was trimmed by 3 bases and V by 4 bases; bases with no gene match: 10. The CDR3 bases are TGTGCCAGCAGCCCTTGGGACAGGGCGTCTTACTATGGCTACACCTTC. This gives the protein CASSPWDRASYYGYTF.

The rearrangement uses TRBV11-3 and TRBJ2-3; D is possibly TRBD2 (6 bases). The V end lost 4 bases, the J end lost 6 bases, and 11 bases lay between the germline ends. Germline CDR1 and CDR2: SGHNT and YENEEA. This CDR3 contains 13 residues. Here the CDR3 reads CASSSGGLDTQYF. CDR3 DNA: TGTGCCAGCAGCTCCGGGGGTCTTGATACGCAGTATTTT. The whole variable domain, remainder taken from reference TRBV11-3 and TRBJ2-3, is EAGVVQSPRYKIIEKKQPVAFWCNPISGHNTLYWYLQNLGQGPELLIRYENEEAVDDSQLPKDRFSAERLKGVDSTLKIQPAELGDSAVYLCASSSGGLDTQYFGPGTRLTVL.

CDR3 amino acids: CAWSPPGFGNQPQHF. CDR3 nucleotides: TGTGCCTGGAGTCCCCCGGGGTTCGGCAATCAGCCCCAGCATTTT. The gene calls are TRBV30 and TRBJ1-5; D is unclear. V lost 2 bases and J 2 bases, leaving 13 bases between the germline ends. CDR1 and CDR2 (germline): GTSNPN, SVGIG (reference sequence). This CDR3 has 15 residues.

The rearrangement uses TRBV6-5 and TRBJ1-1, with D tentatively TRBD1 (5 bases). CDR3 length equals 15 residues. The ends were cut back, 3 bases at V and 3 bases at J, with 14 bases in the middle. The germline V gene has CDR1 MNHEY and CDR2 SVGAGI. CDR3 sequence reads: CASSYSGRGDTEAFF. Written as DNA, the CDR3 is TGTGCCAGCAGTTATTCGGGGAGGGGAGACACTGAAGCTTTCTTT.